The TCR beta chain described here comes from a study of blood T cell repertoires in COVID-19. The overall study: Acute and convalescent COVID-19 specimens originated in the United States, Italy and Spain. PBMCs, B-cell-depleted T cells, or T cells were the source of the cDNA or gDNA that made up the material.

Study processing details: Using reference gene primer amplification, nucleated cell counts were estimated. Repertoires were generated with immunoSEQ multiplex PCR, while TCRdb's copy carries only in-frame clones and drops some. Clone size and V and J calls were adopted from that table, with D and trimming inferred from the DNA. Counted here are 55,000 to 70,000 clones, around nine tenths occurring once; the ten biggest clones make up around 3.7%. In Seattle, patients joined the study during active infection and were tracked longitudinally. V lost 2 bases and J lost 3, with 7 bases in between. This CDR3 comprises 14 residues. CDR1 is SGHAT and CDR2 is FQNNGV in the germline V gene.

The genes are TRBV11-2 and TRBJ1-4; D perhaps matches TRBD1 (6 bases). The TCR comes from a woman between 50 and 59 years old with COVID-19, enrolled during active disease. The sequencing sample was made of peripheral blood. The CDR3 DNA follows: TGTGCCAGCAGCTTAACAGGGCCTAATGAAAAACTGTTTTTT. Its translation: CASSLTGPNEKLFF.